The T cell receptor (beta chain) under discussion was sequenced for a study of T cells after posttransplantation cyclophosphamide. Findings and limits, study-wide: Recipient CMV seropositivity and CMV reactivation strongly tracked TRB clonality. TRB overlap between skin or GI tissue T cells and blood was limited. Later post-transplant blood repertoires were often dominated by donor CD8+ memory clones.

This clone was seen many times. Its antigen remains unknown. Cyclophosphamide on days +3 and +4 followed busulfan-fludarabine conditioning and a marrow graft. Generated by immunoSEQ multiplex PCR, the TCRdb table keeps only in-frame clones and is missing some. The sample contains about 15,000 clones, none of them singletons. Germline V gene sequence: CDR1 KGHSH, CDR2 LQKENI. The CDR3 length is 16 residues. Trimming at V came to 3 bases and at J to 5 bases, leaving 9 bases not matched to a gene. The sample consisted of PBMCs, taken 1,000 to 1,200 days after allogeneic stem cell transplant with posttransplant cyclophosphamide. The rearrangement uses TRBV18 and TRBJ1-4, with TRBD1 matching 7 bases. The sequence came from a female patient in her 40s who received an allogeneic stem cell transplant from a related donor, was CMV-positive, and had no GVHD. The graft donor may account for some of the T cells. This chain's CDR3 is CASSPQPTGRNEKLFF. CDR3 DNA sequence: TGTGCCAGCTCACCGCAACCGACAGGGCGAAATGAAAAACTGTTTTTT.